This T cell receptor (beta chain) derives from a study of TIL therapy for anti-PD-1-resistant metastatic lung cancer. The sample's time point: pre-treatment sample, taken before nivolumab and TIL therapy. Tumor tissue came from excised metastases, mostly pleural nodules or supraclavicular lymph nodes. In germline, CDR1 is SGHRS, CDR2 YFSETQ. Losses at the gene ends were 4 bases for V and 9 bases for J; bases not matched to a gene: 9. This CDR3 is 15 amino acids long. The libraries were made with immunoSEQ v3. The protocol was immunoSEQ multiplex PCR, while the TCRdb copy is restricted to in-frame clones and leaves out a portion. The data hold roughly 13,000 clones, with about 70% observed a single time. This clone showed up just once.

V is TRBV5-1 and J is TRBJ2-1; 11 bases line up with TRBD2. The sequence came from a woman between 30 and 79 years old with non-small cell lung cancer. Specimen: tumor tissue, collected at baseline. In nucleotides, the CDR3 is TGCGCCAGCAGCCAGGGACTAGCGGCGTTTGGTGAGCAGTTCTTC. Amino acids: CASSQGLAAFGEQFF.